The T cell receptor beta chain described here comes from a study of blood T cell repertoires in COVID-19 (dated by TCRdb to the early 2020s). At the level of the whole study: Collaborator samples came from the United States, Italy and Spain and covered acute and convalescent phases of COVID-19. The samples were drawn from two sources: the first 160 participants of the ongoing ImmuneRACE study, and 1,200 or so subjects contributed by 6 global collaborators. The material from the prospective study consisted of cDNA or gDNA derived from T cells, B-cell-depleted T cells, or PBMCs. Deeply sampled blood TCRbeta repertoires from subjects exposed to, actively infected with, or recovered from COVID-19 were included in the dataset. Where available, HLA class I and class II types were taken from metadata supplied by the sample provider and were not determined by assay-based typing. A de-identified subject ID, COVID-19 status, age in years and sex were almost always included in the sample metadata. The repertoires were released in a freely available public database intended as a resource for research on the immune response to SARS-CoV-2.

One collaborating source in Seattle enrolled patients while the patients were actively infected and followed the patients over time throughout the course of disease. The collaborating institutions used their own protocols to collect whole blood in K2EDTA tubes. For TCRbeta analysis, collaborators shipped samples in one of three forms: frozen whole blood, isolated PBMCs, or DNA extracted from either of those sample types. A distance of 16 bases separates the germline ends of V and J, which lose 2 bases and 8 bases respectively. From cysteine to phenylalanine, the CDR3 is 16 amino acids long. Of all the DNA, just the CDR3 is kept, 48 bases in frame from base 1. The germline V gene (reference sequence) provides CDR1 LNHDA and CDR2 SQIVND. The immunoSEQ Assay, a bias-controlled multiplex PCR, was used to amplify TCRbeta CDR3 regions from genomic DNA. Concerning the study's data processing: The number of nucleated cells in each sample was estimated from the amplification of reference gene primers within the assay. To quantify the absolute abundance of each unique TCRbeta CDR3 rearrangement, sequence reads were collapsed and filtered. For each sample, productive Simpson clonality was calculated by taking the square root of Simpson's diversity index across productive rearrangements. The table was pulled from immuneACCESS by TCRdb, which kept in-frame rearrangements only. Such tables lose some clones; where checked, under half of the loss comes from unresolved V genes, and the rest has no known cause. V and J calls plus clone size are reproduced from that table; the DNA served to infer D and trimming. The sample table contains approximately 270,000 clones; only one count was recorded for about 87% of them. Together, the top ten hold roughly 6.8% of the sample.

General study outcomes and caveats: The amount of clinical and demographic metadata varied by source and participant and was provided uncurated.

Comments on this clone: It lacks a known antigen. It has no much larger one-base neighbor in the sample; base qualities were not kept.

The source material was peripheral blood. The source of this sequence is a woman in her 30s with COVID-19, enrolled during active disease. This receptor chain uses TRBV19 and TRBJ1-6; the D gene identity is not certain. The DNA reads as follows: TGTGCCAGTAGTATAATCGGAGGGTTTAGTGATTCACCCCTCCACTTT. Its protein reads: CASSIIGGFSDSPLHF.